Shown below are 21 T cell receptor beta chains from a single sample sequenced in a study of blood T cell repertoires in COVID-19. Sequencing used immunoSEQ multiplex PCR; TCRdb keeps in-frame clones, though not all of them. The top ten clones hold approximately 5% of a sample with roughly 120,000 clones, roughly 83% of them seen once. The sample was peripheral blood. These receptors were obtained from a human donor in a cohort sampled during active COVID-19.

The V call is TRBV5-8, the J call TRBJ2-7, with TRBD2 matching over 7 bases. Germline V gene sequence: CDR1 SGHTS, CDR2 YDEGEE. J lost 2 bases, V lost 3 bases, and 14 bases had no gene match. This CDR3 comprises 17 residues. The chain's CDR3 is CASSSSGGRLGAYEQYF. The CDR3 DNA follows: TGTGCCAGCAGCTCCTCAGGCGGGAGACTTGGCGCCTACGAGCAGTACTTC.

The CDR3, as DNA: TGTGCCACCAGTGATACAGGACAGGGAGACACAGATACGCAGTATTTT. This sequence encodes CATSDTGQGDTDTQYF. The chain has TRBV24-1 and TRBJ2-3; 8 bases fit TRBD1. J gave up 2 bases and V 3 bases, and 6 bases lay outside the gene matches. The CDR3 consists of 16 residues. Germline CDR1 reads KGHDR; CDR2 reads SFDVKD.

This sequence joins TRBV28 and TRBJ2-2, with D possibly TRBD1 on 5 matching bases. The V gene lost 8 bases and the J gene lost 9 bases, with 16 bases spanning the gap. Germline V gene sequence: CDR1 MDHEN, CDR2 SYDVKM. This CDR3 is built from 13 residues. This CDR3 reads CASGIQTARELFF. The CDR3 DNA is TGTGCCAGCGGAATTCAGACAGCTCGGGAGCTGTTTTTT.

The chain employs TRBV2 and TRBJ2-7; 7 bases are shared with TRBD1. This CDR3 region has 16 residues. CDR1 is SNHLY and CDR2 is FYNNEI in the germline V gene. V dropped 1 base and J dropped 6; count of bases not matched to a gene: 12. The CDR3 region is CASSEGRQGMWGEQYF. The CDR3, as DNA: TGTGCCAGCAGTGAAGGCCGACAGGGAATGTGGGGCGAGCAGTACTTC.

The chain couples TRBV5-1 to TRBJ2-5; a weak D match, TRBD2 (6 bases). The germline gives CDR1 SGHRS, CDR2 YFSETQ. The ends were cut back, 2 bases at V and 5 bases at J, with 22 bases in the middle. The CDR3 length is 17 residues. The CDR3 spells CASSFLGEFGAGETQYF. CDR3 nucleotides: TGCGCCAGCAGCTTCTTGGGAGAGTTTGGGGCGGGGGAGACCCAGTACTTC.

The V call is TRBV21-1, the J call TRBJ2-7; the D call in the table, TRBD1, was not verified against the DNA. TRBV21-1 is described as a pseudogene. This CDR3 has 15 amino acids. The CDR3 nucleotides are TGTGCCAGCACCTCTAGAGGACAGGGATCCTACGAGCAGTACTTC. The encoded protein is CASTSRGQGSYEQYF.

The chain links TRBV5-1 to TRBJ2-2, with D maybe TRBD2 (6 bases). The CDR3 length is 16 residues. Germline values: CDR1 SGHRS, CDR2 YFSETQ. Trimming removed 4 bases at V and 0 bases at J, with 13 bases between. For the CDR3, the DNA is TGCGCCAGCAGCCCACGGGGCGGGGCGAACACCGGGGAGCTGTTTTTT. Amino acids: CASSPRGGANTGELFF. The entire variable domain, with the rest obtained from reference TRBV5-1 and TRBJ2-2, is as follows: KAGVTQTPRYLIKTRGQQVTLSCSPISGHRSVSWYQQTPGQGLQFLFEYFSETQRNKGNFPGRFSGRQFSNSRSEMNVSTLELGDSALYLCASSPRGGANTGELFFGEGSRLTVL.

The CDR3 DNA reads as TGTGCCAGCAGGGTGGACGGGGGTTCCGCTGAAGCTTTCTTT. Its protein product is CASRVDGGSAEAFF. The rearrangement links TRBV5-5 to TRBJ1-1, with D perhaps matching TRBD1 (5 bases). From germline, CDR1 is SGHKS and CDR2 YYEKEE (reference sequence). CDR3 length equals 14 residues. V gave up 5 bases and J gave up 6 bases, with 17 bases separating them.

This clone was detected only once. V is TRBV5-6 and J is TRBJ2-3, with D possibly being TRBD2 (6 bases). V was trimmed by 0 bases and J by 0 bases, leaving 8 bases between them. The CDR3 is 15 amino acids. Looked up from germline, CDR1 is SGHDT and CDR2 is YYEEEE. The CDR3 DNA is TGTGCCAGCAGCTTGGGTGCGGGGAGCACAGATACGCAGTATTTT. It codes for CASSLGAGSTDTQYF.

The gene calls are TRBV1 and TRBJ2-1; the table's TRBD2 call for D was not verified on the DNA. TRBV1 constitutes a pseudogene. The CDR3 runs to 16 residues. The CDR3 nucleotides read TGCACCAGCAGCGGCGCCGAGAGGCCCAACTACAATGAGCAGTTCTTC. It is translated as CTSSGAERPNYNEQFF.

The chain carries TRBV3-1 (or the pseudogene TRBV3-2) and TRBJ2-5; 8 bases fit TRBD1. The CDR3 length is 16 residues. Trimming removed 5 bases from V and 3 bases from J; junction bases left unmatched: 11. Germline lookup yields CDR1 LGHDT and CDR2 YNNKEL (reference sequence). The CDR3 bases are TGTGCCAGCAGCGCCCAGCCCGGACAGGGAAAAGAGACCCAGTACTTC. This codes for CASSAQPGQGKETQYF.

The chain has TRBV3-1 (or the pseudogene TRBV3-2) and TRBJ2-1, with D possibly matching TRBD2 (6 bases). Germline-derived CDR1 and CDR2 are LGHDT and YNNKEL (reference sequence). This CDR3 has 16 amino acids. With 4 bases removed from V and 0 bases from J, the gap between germline ends came to 13 bases. CDR3 region: CASSRRGSSSYNEQFF. DNA of the CDR3: TGTGCCAGCAGCCGGAGGGGCTCGAGCTCCTACAATGAGCAGTTCTTC.

V and J are TRBV2 and TRBJ1-6; 7 bases map to TRBD1. CDR3 length: 14 residues. V shed 7 bases, J shed 7 bases, and the junction held 7 bases outside the gene matches. Per the germline V gene, CDR1 is SNHLY and CDR2 is FYNNEI. In DNA form, the CDR3 reads TGTGCCAGCAACTTCCGGGACAGCAATTCACCCCTCCACTTT. This codes for CASNFRDSNSPLHF.

This chain uses TRBV11-3 with TRBJ1-6; 11 bases map to TRBD1. Germline V CDR1 and CDR2: SGHNT, YENEEA. Unmatched junction bases numbered 7, after V lost 3 bases and J lost 9 bases. This CDR3 has 16 amino acids. Here the CDR3 reads CASSFGQGASSSPLHF. Here the CDR3 DNA reads TGTGCCAGCAGCTTTGGACAGGGGGCTTCGAGTTCACCCCTCCACTTT.

The gene calls are TRBV6-6 and TRBJ2-3, with D perhaps TRBD2 (5 bases). V dropped 6 bases and J dropped 6 bases, with 10 bases sitting between them. This CDR3 is built from 12 residues. From germline, CDR1 is MNHNY and CDR2 SVGAGI (reference sequence). CDR3 in DNA: TGTGCCAGCAGCACCGGCGGGGATACGCAGTATTTT. Residues: CASSTGGDTQYF.

This clone was found once. J is TRBJ2-3 and V is TRBV30, with a possible D match to TRBD2 (6 bases). The germline V gene has CDR1 GTSNPN and CDR2 SVGIG (reference sequence). There are 17 residues in the CDR3. Trimming cost V 1 base and J 1 base, with 18 bases left between them. CDR3 sequence reads: CAWSGPWAGLRTDTQYF. The CDR3 DNA reads TGTGCCTGGAGTGGCCCGTGGGCGGGACTCCGCACAGATACGCAGTATTTT.

The V gene is TRBV29-1, the J gene TRBJ2-2, with D uncertain. V lost 4 bases and J lost 0, with 6 bases in between. From germline, CDR1 is SQVTM and CDR2 ANQGSEA. This CDR3 is 13 amino acids long. CDR3 nucleotide sequence: TGCAGCGTTGTCGGGTCGAACACCGGGGAGCTGTTTTTT. It yields the protein CSVVGSNTGELFF.

The gene calls are TRBV5-8 and TRBJ2-1; 9 nucleotides agree with TRBD1. Germline assignment: CDR1 SGHTS and CDR2 YDEGEE. V dropped 4 bases and J dropped 6; count of bases not matched to a gene: 11. The CDR3 length is 16 residues. CDR3 amino acids: CASSEGQGLVLNEQFF. CDR3 coding DNA: TGTGCCAGCAGCGAAGGACAGGGGCTCGTCCTCAATGAGCAGTTCTTC.

The rearrangement links TRBV2 to TRBJ2-7, with TRBD1 matching over 7 bases. With V trimmed by 6 bases and J by 2 bases, 13 bases remained unmatched. This CDR3 spans 16 amino acids. Per the germline V gene, CDR1 is SNHLY and CDR2 is FYNNEI. CDR3 protein: CASSATPGQQTYEQYF. CDR3 sequence (DNA): TGTGCCAGCAGCGCAACGCCGGGACAGCAAACCTACGAGCAGTACTTC. Together with reference TRBV2 and TRBJ2-7, the CDR3 gives the full variable domain: EPEVTQTPSHQVTQMGQEVILRCVPISNHLYFYWYRQILGQKVEFLVSFYNNEISEKSEIFDDQFSVERPDGSNFTLKIRSTKLEDSAMYFCASSATPGQQTYEQYFGPGTRLTVT.

The V call is TRBV12-5, the J call TRBJ1-3, with D maybe TRBD1 (6 bases). The length of the CDR3 is 16 residues. The germline gives CDR1 LGHNT, CDR2 FRNRAP. V lost 3 bases and J lost 0, with 12 bases in between. The CDR3 sequence is CASGFVGANSGNTIYF. The CDR3 DNA reads TGTGCTAGTGGTTTTGTGGGGGCCAACTCTGGAAACACCATATATTTT.

The chain carries TRBV7-8 and TRBJ2-7, with no clear D. Germline CDR1 SGHVS, CDR2 FQNEAQ. Trimming took 1 base from V and 2 from J, leaving 12 bases between them. CDR3 length equals 15 residues. The CDR3 spells CASSLESQSPYEQYF. The DNA of the CDR3 is TGTGCCAGCAGCTTAGAATCGCAGTCCCCCTACGAGCAGTACTTC.